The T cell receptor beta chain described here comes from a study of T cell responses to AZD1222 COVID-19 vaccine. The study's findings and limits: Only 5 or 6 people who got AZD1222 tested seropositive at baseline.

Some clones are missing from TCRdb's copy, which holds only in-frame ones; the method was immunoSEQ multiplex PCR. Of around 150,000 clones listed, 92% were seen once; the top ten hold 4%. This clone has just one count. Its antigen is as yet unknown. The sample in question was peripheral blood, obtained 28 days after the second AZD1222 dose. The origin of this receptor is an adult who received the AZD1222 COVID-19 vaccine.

This chain's CDR3 is CASSPATEHELHF. Here the CDR3 DNA reads TGTGCCAGCTCACCGGCGACAGAGCATGAGCTCCACTTT. The J gene is TRBJ1-6, the V gene TRBV18; weak D call: TRBD1 (5 bases). The CDR3 is 13 amino acids. Trimming left V 3 bases short and J 16 bases short, with 16 bases between. CDR1 is KGHSH, CDR2 LQKENI, per germline.